The 4 T cell receptor beta chains given below trace back to one sample, sequenced in a study of T cell responses to AZD1222 COVID-19 vaccine. Produced via immunoSEQ multiplex PCR; TCRdb's table is partial and in-frame only. The sample lists 100,000 to 150,000 clones; roughly 92% were seen once. The sequencing used peripheral blood, collected 28 days after the second AZD1222 dose. These receptors all stem from an adult who received the AZD1222 COVID-19 vaccine.

The V call is TRBV5-8, the J call TRBJ2-1; weak D call: TRBD2 (6 bases). CDR1 and CDR2 from the germline V gene are SGHTS and YDEGEE. V shed 1 base and J shed 7 bases, with 6 bases lying between them. CDR3 length: 12 residues. The chain's CDR3 is CASSLRENEQFF. The CDR3 region has the DNA TGTGCCAGCAGCTTGCGGGAGAATGAGCAGTTCTTC.

J is TRBJ2-7 and V is TRBV19; D is possibly TRBD1 or TRBD2 (5 bases each). The CDR3 loop spans 12 amino acids. The V end lost 7 bases, the J end lost 1 base, and 8 bases lay between the germline ends. Germline V gene sequence: CDR1 LNHDA, CDR2 SQIVND (reference sequence). DNA for the CDR3: TGTGCCAGTACGGGACGGTCCTACGAGCAGTACTTC. Amino acid sequence: CASTGRSYEQYF.

J is TRBJ1-2 and V is TRBV10-3, with a tentative D call TRBD1 (5 bases). Germline CDR1 reads ENHRY; CDR2 reads SYGVKD. V lost 7 bases and J lost 0, with 15 bases in between. There are 15 residues in the CDR3. The CDR3 nucleotides read TGTGCCATCAAGAATCAGGGAATAGCTAACTATGGCTACACCTTC. Encoded protein: CAIKNQGIANYGYTF.

The chain is built from TRBV7-9 and TRBJ1-1; D unclear. V was trimmed by 2 bases and J by 3 bases, leaving 7 bases between them. CDR3 length equals 13 residues. CDR1 is SEHNR, CDR2 FQNEAQ, per germline (reference sequence). The CDR3 is CASSLQRDTEAFF. In DNA, the CDR3 is TGTGCCAGCAGCTTACAACGAGACACTGAAGCTTTCTTT.